What follows describes a single TCR beta chain. The CDR3 contains 13 residues. Trimming shortened V by 2 bases and J by 2 bases, and 7 bases separated the two germline ends. Germline loops: CDR1 SGHNT, CDR2 YYREEE (reference sequence). The record originates from a study of PD-L1 blockade in urothelial cancer. The assay was immunoSEQ multiplex PCR, and TCRdb's table has in-frame clones only and misses some. Among 90,000 to 120,000 clones listed, around 90% were seen once. This specimen consisted of PBMCs, obtained around atezolizumab (anti-PD-L1) treatment. This receptor was identified in a woman over 75 with urothelial cancer. The gene calls are TRBV5-4 and TRBJ2-5, with D perhaps TRBD2 (6 bases). The CDR3 DNA reads TGTGCCAGCAGCTTCAGCGGGCAAGAGACCCAGTACTTC. It is translated as CASSFSGQETQYF.